The TCR beta chain under discussion was sequenced for a study of T cell responses to AZD1222 COVID-19 vaccine. Study results and limitations: There were repertoire samples only from the period after the peak T cell response. Dominant at 160-218 and 743-854, vaccine-associated CD4 TCRs also spanned spike. Possibly, clonal diversity was underestimated; donors were largely white British and included more females.

With respect to this clone: Its antigen is undetermined.

Trimming removed 2 bases at V and 7 bases at J, with 8 bases between. This CDR3 is built from 12 residues. The germline V gene encodes CDR1 MNHEY and CDR2 SVGAGI. Profiled with immunoSEQ multiplex PCR; TCRdb holds only in-frame clones, not every one. Among about 67,000 clones listed, approximately 83% were seen once. The sample here was peripheral blood, taken 28 days after the second AZD1222 dose. The TCR sequence derives from an adult who received the AZD1222 COVID-19 vaccine. The gene calls are TRBV6-5 and TRBJ1-2; D is unclear. The CDR3 sequence is CASSYGRFGYTF. The DNA for the CDR3 is TGTGCCAGCAGTTACGGGCGGTTTGGCTACACCTTC.